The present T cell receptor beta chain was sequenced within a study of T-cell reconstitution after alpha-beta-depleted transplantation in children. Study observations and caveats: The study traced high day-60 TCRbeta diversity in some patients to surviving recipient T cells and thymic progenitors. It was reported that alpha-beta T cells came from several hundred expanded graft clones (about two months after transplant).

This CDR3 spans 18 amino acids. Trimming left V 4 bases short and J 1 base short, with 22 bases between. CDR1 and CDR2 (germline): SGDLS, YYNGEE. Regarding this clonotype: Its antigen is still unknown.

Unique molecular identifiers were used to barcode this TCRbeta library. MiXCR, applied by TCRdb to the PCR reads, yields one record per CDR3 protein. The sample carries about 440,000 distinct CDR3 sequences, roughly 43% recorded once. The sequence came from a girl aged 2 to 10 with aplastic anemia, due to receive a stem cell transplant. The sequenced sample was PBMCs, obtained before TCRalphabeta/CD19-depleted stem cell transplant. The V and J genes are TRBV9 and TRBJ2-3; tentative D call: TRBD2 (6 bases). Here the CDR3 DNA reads TGTGCCAGCAGCCCCTCACGGCCGGGGACTCGCCGCACAGATACGCAGTATTTT. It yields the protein CASSPSRPGTRRTDTQYF.